The entry below gives a single TCR beta chain sequence along with its context. As yet, its antigen is unknown. In germline, CDR1 is MNHEY, CDR2 SMNVEV (reference sequence). This CDR3 has 14 residues. Trimming took 4 bases from V and 9 from J; bases not matched to a gene: 8. The sample is drawn from a study of T cell repertoires in cytomegalovirus infection. Study at large: Both CMV infection and a matching HLA type were indicated by public TCR beta signatures.

TCRdb ran MiXCR on the reads and lists one entry per CDR3 protein. The data hold about 160,000 distinct CDR3 sequences, with roughly 17% observed a single time. Regarding the study as a whole: The ex vivo response showed dominance by HLA-C-restricted CMV-specific TCR beta clonotypes. Carriage of CMV together with the relevant HLA was identifiable through cumulative public TCR beta family frequency.

This TCR was recovered from a human donor in good health (CMV status not recorded). Some clones in this sample may be carry-over from other donors' samples. Sequenced: CD8+ T cells from PBMCs. The genes are TRBV27 and TRBJ2-1, with 8 bases lining up with TRBD2. The DNA for the CDR3 is TGTGCCAGCAGTTCCGCGGGACTAGTCGGTGAGCAGTTCTTC. This gives the protein CASSSAGLVGEQFF.